This T cell receptor beta chain derives from a study of beta chain features in type 1 diabetes. Looking at the study overall: Age, gender and cell yields were similar between patients and healthy donors.

This clone came up a few times. The antigen is not known. Every donor provided one heparinised blood draw, which averaged about 110 mL. This CDR3 region has 13 residues. The V gene lost 5 bases and the J gene lost 6 bases, with 14 bases spanning the gap. Looked up from germline, CDR1 is SGHAT and CDR2 is FQNNGV. The study reverse transcribed the entire isolated RNA, so it sequenced expressed TCRB transcripts. The method was immunoSEQ multiplex PCR; TCRdb's version includes in-frame clones alone and lacks a portion of them. The data show about 210,000 clones, roughly 11% seen once. Regarding the study as a whole: Researchers reported that naive, central memory and Treg TCRB repertoires appeared more similar in patients than in healthy donors. Among type 1 diabetes patients, VDJ junctions had fewer insertions and more deletions.

The rearrangement joins TRBV11-2 to TRBJ2-7; TRBD2 might be the D (6 bases). The receptor was isolated from a man aged 18 to 35 in good health. The sample was central memory CD4+ T cells from blood. CDR3 protein: CASSARGTGEQYF. CDR3 coding DNA: TGTGCCAGCAGCGCCCGGGGGACGGGCGAGCAGTACTTC.